This T cell receptor beta chain originates from a study of cytomegalovirus exposure and HLA in healthy donors. Notes on this clone: The antigen remains undetermined.

Amplification used 60 Vbeta primers and 13 Jbeta primers. TCRdb's table, derived via immunoSEQ multiplex PCR, lists solely in-frame clones and lacks some. The data show under 130,000 clones, with about 83% seen just once and around 5% held by the top ten. Overall study results and limits: Reportedly, diagnosis of cytomegalovirus status by the classifier showed high specificity and sensitivity. The study carried out a later analysis of TCR beta sequences. It associated 15,000 to 20,000 of them with specific HLA alleles at a false discovery rate of 0.05. For TCR beta chains, V- and J-gene trimming was later linked to a missense DCLRE1C variant.

This TCR derives from a female donor in good health and CMV-seropositive. Source material: PBMCs.

CDR3 nucleotides: TGTGCCAGCAGCAGGGCGTTTCGTCAGCCCCAGCATTTT. It yields the protein CASSRAFRQPQHF. The chain carries TRBV6-5 and TRBJ1-5, with a possible D match to TRBD1 (5 bases). The CDR3 is made up of 13 amino acids. Trimming pared 6 bases from V and 6 bases from J, leaving 12 bases between. The V gene's germline CDR1 is MNHEY and CDR2 SVGAGI.